A single T cell receptor (beta chain) is shown here with its context. Time point meaning: sample taken at primary tumor resection. Whole RNA, isolated from tumor, nontumor lung or frozen PBMC, was sequenced without prior sorting. TCRdb re-called the 5' RACE reads with MiXCR, one entry per CDR3 protein. The sample includes roughly 80,000 distinct CDR3 sequences, around 13% seen only once; the top ten take around 4.3%. This entry belongs to a study of spatial heterogeneity in lung cancer. The overall study: The library had UMIs, and each TCR and UMI pair averaged more than ten raw reads.

The source was PBMCs, collected at surgery. This TCR was sampled from a male donor with early-stage non-small cell lung cancer.

CDR3 loop: CASSLAGARTEAFF. The CDR3 DNA reads TGCGCCAGCAGCTTGGCAGGGGCGCGGACTGAAGCTTTCTTT. V and J are TRBV5-1 and TRBJ1-1; a weak D match, TRBD1 (6 bases). From germline, CDR1 is SGHRS and CDR2 YFSETQ. The V and J ends lost 0 bases and 5 bases respectively, with 11 bases between them. This CDR3 is built from 14 residues.